Below, one T cell receptor beta chain is given with its context. The antigen is undetermined. These data originate in a study of blood T cells in healthy people across ages. A sample-barcoded 5' primer and a J-beta primer mix were used in a second PCR of roughly 7 to 12 cycles. TCRdb reprocessed the 5' RACE reads via MiXCR and lists one record per CDR3 protein. The data show around 970,000 distinct CDR3 sequences, just over 50% seen once. Germline assignment: CDR1 SGHRS and CDR2 YFSETQ. This CDR3 contains 14 residues. Study-level findings and limits: Naive T cell percentage showed a strong correlation with TCR beta diversity.

This clonotype was sampled from a woman aged 55 to 70 in good health. What was sequenced was blood. This chain links TRBV5-1 with TRBJ2-5, with D unresolved. The end of the DNA aligns better with TRBJ2-4, so the J call may be wrong. Here the CDR3 DNA reads TGCGCCAGCAGCTTGGCCTTGGGCGTCAACATTCAGTACTTC. Translation gives CASSLALGVNIQYF.